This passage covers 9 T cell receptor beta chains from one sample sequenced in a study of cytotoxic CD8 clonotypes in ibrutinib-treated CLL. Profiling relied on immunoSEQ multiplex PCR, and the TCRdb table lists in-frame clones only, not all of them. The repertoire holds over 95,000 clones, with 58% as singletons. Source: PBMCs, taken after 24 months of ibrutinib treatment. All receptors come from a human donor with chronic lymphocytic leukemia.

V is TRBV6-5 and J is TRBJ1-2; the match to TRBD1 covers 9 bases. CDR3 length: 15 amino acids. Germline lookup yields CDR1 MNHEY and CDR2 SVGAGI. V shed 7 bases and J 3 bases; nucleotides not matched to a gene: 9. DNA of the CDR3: TGTGCCAGCAAGGAGATTCGACAGGGGGACTATGGCTACACCTTC. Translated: CASKEIRQGDYGYTF.

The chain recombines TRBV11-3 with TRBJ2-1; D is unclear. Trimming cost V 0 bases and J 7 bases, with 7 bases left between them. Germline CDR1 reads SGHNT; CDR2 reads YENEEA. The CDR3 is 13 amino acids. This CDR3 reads CASSLEVRNEQFF. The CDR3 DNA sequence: TGTGCCAGCAGCTTAGAAGTGAGGAATGAGCAGTTCTTC. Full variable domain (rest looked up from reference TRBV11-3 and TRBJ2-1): EAGVVQSPRYKIIEKKQPVAFWCNPISGHNTLYWYLQNLGQGPELLIRYENEEAVDDSQLPKDRFSAERLKGVDSTLKIQPAELGDSAVYLCASSLEVRNEQFFGPGTRLTVL.

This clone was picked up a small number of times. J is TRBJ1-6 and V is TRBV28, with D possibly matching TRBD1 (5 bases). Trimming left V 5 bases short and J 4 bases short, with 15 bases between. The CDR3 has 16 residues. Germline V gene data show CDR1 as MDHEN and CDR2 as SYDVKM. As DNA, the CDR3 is TGTGCCAGCAGTGCCTTCGACAGTCCTTATAATTCACCCCTCCACTTT. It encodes CASSAFDSPYNSPLHF.

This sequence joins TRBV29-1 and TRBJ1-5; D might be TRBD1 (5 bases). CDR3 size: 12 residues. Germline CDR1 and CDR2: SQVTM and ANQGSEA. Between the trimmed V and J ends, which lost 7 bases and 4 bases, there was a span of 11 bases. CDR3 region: CSGGEFNQPQHF. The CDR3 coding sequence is TGCAGCGGGGGGGAGTTTAATCAGCCCCAGCATTTT.

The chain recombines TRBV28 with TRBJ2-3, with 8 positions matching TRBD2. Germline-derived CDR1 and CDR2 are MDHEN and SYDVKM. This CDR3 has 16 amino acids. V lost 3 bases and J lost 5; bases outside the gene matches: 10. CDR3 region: CASSLTSGGPVDTQYF. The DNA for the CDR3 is TGTGCCAGCAGTTTGACTTCGGGGGGGCCCGTAGATACGCAGTATTTT.

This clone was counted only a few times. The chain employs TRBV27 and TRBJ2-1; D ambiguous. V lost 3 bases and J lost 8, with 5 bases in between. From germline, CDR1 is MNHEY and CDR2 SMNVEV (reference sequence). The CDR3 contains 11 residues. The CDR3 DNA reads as TGTGCCAGCAGTTTTGGGGATGAGCAGTTCTTC. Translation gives CASSFGDEQFF.

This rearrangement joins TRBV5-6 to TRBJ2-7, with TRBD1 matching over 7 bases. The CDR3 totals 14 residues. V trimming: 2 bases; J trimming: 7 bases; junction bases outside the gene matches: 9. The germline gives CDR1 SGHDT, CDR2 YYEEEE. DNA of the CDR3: TGTGCCAGCAGCTTCAGACAGGGACACAAAGAGCAGTACTTC. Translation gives CASSFRQGHKEQYF.

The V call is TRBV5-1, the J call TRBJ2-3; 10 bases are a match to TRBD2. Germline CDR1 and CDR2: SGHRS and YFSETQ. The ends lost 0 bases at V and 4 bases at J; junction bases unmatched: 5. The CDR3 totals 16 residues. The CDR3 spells CASSLALAGAADTQYF. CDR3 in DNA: TGCGCCAGCAGCTTGGCCCTAGCGGGGGCGGCAGATACGCAGTATTTT.

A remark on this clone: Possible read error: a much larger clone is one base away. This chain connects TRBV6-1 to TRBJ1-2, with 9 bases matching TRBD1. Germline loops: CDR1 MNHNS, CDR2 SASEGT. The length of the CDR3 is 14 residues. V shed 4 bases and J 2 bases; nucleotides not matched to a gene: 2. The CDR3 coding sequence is TGTGCCAGCAGTGCCGGGACAGGGAACTATGGCTACACCTTC. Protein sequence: CASSAGTGNYGYTF.